The T cell receptor beta chain under discussion was sequenced for a study of shared clonotypes between healthy human individuals. The CDR3 contains 14 residues. Germline trimming cut 7 bases from V and 5 bases from J; bases unmatched to any gene: 6. Germline-derived CDR1 and CDR2 are SNHLY and FYNNEI. Sequencing used immunoSEQ multiplex PCR; TCRdb keeps in-frame clones, though not all of them. The table includes more than 900,000 clones, around 78% detected once. The V and J genes are TRBV2 and TRBJ2-1; 9 bases are a match to TRBD2. Sequences were obtained from memory CD4+ T cells from PBMCs. Noted subset: CD45RA-negative fraction. This TCR was recovered from a man aged 18 to 30 in good health. Some clones in this sample may be carry-over from other donors' samples. CDR3 nucleotide sequence: TGTGCCAGCATAGGACTAGCGTCAGACAATGAGCAGTTCTTC. Translation: CASIGLASDNEQFF.